The present TCR beta chain was sequenced within a study of OX40 agonist ivuxolimab in advanced cancers. Study-level results: With doses of 0.1-3.0 mg/kg, partial responders showed among the lowest clonal expansion. In CD8+ T cells, expanded clones were on average more numerous than in CD4+.

The CDR3 consists of 16 residues. Deletions cut 4 bases from V and 1 base from J, with 13 bases between. Germline assignment: CDR1 WNHNN and CDR2 SYGVQD (reference sequence). As to this clone: Its antigen is undetermined.

Assay used: immunoSEQ multiplex PCR; TCRdb lists only in-frame clones, some missing. In the table there are tens of thousands of clones, 86% of which are singletons. This clonotype was sampled from an adult with an advanced solid tumor such as melanoma, head and neck, liver or kidney cancer. This chain links TRBV10-1 with TRBJ2-2, with D possibly called TRBD1 or TRBD2 (6 bases each). The sample in question was CD4+ or CD8+ T cells sorted from blood, obtained in a trial of the OX40 agonist ivuxolimab. This CDR3 is CASSGRGQGNTGELFF. Written as DNA, the CDR3 is TGCGCCAGCAGTGGCCGGGGGCAAGGGAACACCGGGGAGCTGTTTTTT.